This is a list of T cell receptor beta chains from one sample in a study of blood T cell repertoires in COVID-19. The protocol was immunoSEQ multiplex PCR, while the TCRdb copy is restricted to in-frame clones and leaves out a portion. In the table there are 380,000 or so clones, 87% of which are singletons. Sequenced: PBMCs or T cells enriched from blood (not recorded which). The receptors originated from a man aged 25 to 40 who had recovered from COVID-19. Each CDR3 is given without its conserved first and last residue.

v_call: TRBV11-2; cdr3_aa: ASSHSPGREQY
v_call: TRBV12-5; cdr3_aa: ASGVAGATDTQY
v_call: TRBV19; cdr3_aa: ASIPSGQVNQPQH
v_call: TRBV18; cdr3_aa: ASSPPGGIQPQH
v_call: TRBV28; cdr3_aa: ASRPYRGGGNTIY
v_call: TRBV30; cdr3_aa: AWSPTVRTEAF
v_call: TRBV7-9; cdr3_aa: ASSFNQGFMETQY
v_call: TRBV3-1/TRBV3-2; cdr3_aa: ASSPGPYGAF
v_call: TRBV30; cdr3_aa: AWSLGGGGQPQH
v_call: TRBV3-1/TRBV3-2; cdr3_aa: ASSLRGGLNTEAF
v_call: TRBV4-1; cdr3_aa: ASSLIPRASGESTDTQY
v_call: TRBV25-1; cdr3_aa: ASSDWGTSTDTQY
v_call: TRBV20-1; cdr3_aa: SAGRDSPLH
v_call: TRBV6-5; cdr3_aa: ASRQGHEKLF
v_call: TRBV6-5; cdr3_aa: ASSYSEDRANTEAF
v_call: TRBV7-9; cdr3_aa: ASSPAGGGPYEQY
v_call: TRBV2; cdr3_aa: ASSWTSGGAVETQY
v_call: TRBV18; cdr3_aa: ASSENGGARQPQH
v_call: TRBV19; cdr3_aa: ASSSREGSDYGYT
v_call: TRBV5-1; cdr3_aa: ASSLAGGSETQY
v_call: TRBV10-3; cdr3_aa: AISELTAEETQY
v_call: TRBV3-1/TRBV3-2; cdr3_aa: ASSPGVSNQPQH
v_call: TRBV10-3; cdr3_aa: ATGGDGTEAF
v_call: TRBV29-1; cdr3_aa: SVLDSTAF
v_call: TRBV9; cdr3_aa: ASSVVREVNTEAF
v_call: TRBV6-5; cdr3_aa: ASSYLREDTEAF
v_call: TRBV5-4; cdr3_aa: ASSWEGTPSYGYT
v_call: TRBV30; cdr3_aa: AWRIGTRTQF
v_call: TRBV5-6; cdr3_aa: ASSFRGNEKLF
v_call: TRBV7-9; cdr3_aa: ASSPTGKDTEAF
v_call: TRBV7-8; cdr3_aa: ASSSGGGGEKLF
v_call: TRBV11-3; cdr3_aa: ASSFRDRGNYGYT
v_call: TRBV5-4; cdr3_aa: ASSSPRDQETQY
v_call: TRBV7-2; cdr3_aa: ASSLAGLDTDTQY
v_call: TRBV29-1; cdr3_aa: SVVPTGDYQETQY
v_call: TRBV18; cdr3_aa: ASSPSHSNYGYT
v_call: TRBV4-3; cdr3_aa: ASSQDGGGYNEQF
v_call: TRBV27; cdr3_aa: ASSFSRPGVDGYT
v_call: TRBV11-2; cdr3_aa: ASSSQASYEQY
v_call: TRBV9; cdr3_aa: ASSILGQAPQF
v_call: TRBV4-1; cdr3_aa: ASSLTGDTYGYT
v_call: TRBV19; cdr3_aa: ASREGFGEAF
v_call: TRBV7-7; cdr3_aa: ASSLSAGAPDTQY
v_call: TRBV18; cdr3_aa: ASSPRGVRNQPQH
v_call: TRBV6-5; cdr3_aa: ASSYLEGTEAF
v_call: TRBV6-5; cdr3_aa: ASSYDRGNTIY
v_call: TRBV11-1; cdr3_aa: ASSPVGFPYGYT
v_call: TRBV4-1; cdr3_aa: ASSPSTGPSPGELF
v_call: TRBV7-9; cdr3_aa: ASSSTGFNSPLH
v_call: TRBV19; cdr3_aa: ASSTTSAGGLETQY
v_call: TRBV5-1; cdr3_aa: ASSLLQGNTEAF
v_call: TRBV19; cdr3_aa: ASSMSRAPLVGYT
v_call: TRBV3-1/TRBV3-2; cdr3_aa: ASSQVLGTSGEGEQF
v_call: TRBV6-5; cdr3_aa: ASSYSDRGANTIY